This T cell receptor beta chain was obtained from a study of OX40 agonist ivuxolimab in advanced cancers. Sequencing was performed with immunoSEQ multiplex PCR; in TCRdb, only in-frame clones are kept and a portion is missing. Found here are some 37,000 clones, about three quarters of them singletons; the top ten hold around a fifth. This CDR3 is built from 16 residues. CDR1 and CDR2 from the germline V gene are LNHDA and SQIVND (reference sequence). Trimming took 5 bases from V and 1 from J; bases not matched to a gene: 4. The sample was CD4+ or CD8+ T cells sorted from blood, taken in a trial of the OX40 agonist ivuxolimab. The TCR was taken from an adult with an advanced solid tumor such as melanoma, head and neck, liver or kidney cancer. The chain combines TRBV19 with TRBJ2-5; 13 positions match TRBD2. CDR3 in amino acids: CASSFGLAGAQETQYF. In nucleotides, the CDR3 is TGTGCCAGTAGTTTCGGACTAGCGGGAGCCCAAGAGACCCAGTACTTC.